A selection of T cell receptor beta chains follows, all from one sample in a study of T cell repertoires in cytomegalovirus infection. For these receptors, no antigen is known. TCRdb passed the reads through MiXCR, listing each CDR3 protein once. The sample includes about 770,000 distinct CDR3 sequences, 25% to 35% of them seen just once. The sample was cultured CD8+ T cells from PBMCs, taken from culture after CMV antigen stimulation. These receptor sequences come from a human donor in good health (CMV status not recorded). Some clones in this sample may be carry-over from other donors' samples. CDR3s include the opening cysteine and the closing phenylalanine or tryptophan. A D gene is named only where the DNA matches it firmly. The size entry is marked missing in some rows and otherwise reads once, few, many or a size class.

V	D	J	size	DNA	CDR3
TRBV6-1	TRBD2	TRBJ2-3	.	TGTGCCAGCAGCTGGACTAGTTTGGGTCATACGCAGTATTTT	CASSWTSLGHTQYF
TRBV2	TRBD1	TRBJ1-2	few	TGTGCCAGCAGACCTCCCCGAGGACAGGGGGAATATGGCTACACCTTC	CASRPPRGQGEYGYTF
TRBV7-6	.	TRBJ2-3	few	TGTGCCAGCAGCTCTTTTGAAGGGGGACTCCCAGATACGCAGTATTTT	CASSSFEGGLPDTQYF
TRBV6-5	TRBD1	TRBJ2-1	.	TGTGCCAGCAGTTACCTAAAGACAGGGACTGAGCAGTTCTTC	CASSYLKTGTEQFF
TRBV27	.	TRBJ2-3	.	TGTGCCAGCACCCCCTCATTTGGGGATAGCGGAAACACAGATACGCAGTATTTT	CASTPSFGDSGNTDTQYF
TRBV6-1	TRBD2	TRBJ2-3	few	TGTGCCAGCAGTGAAGCGGGACTAGTCCAGATCACAGATACGCAGTATTTT	CASSEAGLVQITDTQYF
TRBV7-9	.	TRBJ2-5	few	TGTGCCAGCAGCTTAGTCGAGTTCCAAGAGACCCAGTACTTC	CASSLVEFQETQYF
TRBV19	TRBD2	TRBJ2-3	.	TGTGCCAGTATTTTGAGGGCGGGGGGCACAGATACGCAGTATTTT	CASILRAGGTDTQYF
TRBV7-9	.	TRBJ1-1	many	TGTGCCAGCAGCTTAGGTCCTACTGAAGCTTTCTTT	CASSLGPTEAFF
TRBV29-1	TRBD2	TRBJ2-2	few	TGCAGCGTTGAGGGACTAGCGGGGGGCAACACCGGGGAGCTGTTTTTT	CSVEGLAGGNTGELFF
TRBV12-3/TRBV12-4	.	TRBJ1-2	few	TGTGCCAGCAGTCCCCGACCGGCGAGCTATGGCTACACCTTC	CASSPRPASYGYTF
TRBV7-9	.	TRBJ1-4	.	TGTGCCAGCAGCTTAAAGGCCGGACTGTTGACGGAAGAAAAACTGTTTTTT	CASSLKAGLLTEEKLFF
TRBV5-8	TRBD2	TRBJ2-1	.	TGCGCCAGCAGCTTTTGGACTAGCGGGGGCCCCTACAATGAGCAGTTCTTC	CASSFWTSGGPYNEQFF
TRBV6-1	TRBD2	TRBJ2-5	.	TGTGCCAGCAAGAGGGGACTAGCGGGGTCGTACCAAGAGACCCAGTACTTC	CASKRGLAGSYQETQYF
TRBV7-9	.	TRBJ1-1	few	TGTGCCAGCAGCTCTAGGCTTGCTGAAGCTTTCTTT	CASSSRLAEAFF
TRBV5-5	TRBD1	TRBJ1-2	few	TGTGCCAGCAGCCAAGGACAGGGGGCTGACTATGGCTACACCTTC	CASSQGQGADYGYTF
TRBV6-6	.	TRBJ2-1	few	TGTGCCAGCAGTATCGACACTTTT	CASSIDTF
TRBV7-6	TRBD2	TRBJ2-1	few	TGTGCCAGCAGCCCCCGCGCAGGCGGGGGGTTGGATGAGCAGTTCTTC	CASSPRAGGGLDEQFF
TRBV7-9	TRBD1	TRBJ1-4	many	TGTGCCAGCACCGTAGACAGGGGGGATGAAAAACTGTTTTTT	CASTVDRGDEKLFF
TRBV13	.	TRBJ1-1	.	TGTGCCAGCAGCTTGGGCTTAAGGGAAGGGGTTCTAACCAGAAACACTGAAGCTTTCTTT	CASSLGLREGVLTRNTEAFF
TRBV7-6	TRBD1	TRBJ1-4	few	TGTGCCAGCAGCTTAGTTAAGGGGGCTCCAAATGAAAAACTGTTTTTT	CASSLVKGAPNEKLFF
TRBV7-2	.	TRBJ2-7	few	TGTGCCAGCAGCTTAAGAGGTGTCCTTCTCGACGAGCAGTACTTC	CASSLRGVLLDEQYF
TRBV11-2	TRBD2	TRBJ2-1	.	TGTGCCAGCAGCCTACCCAGCGGGGTCCCGTCCAATGAGCAGTTCTTC	CASSLPSGVPSNEQFF
TRBV6-6	.	TRBJ2-3	once	TGTGCCAGCAGCTCACCGGGGGCCATCACAGATACGCAGTATTTT	CASSSPGAITDTQYF